Each of the 6 T cell receptor beta chains below was sequenced from the same sample in a study of blood T cell repertoires in COVID-19. The table came from immunoSEQ multiplex PCR; TCRdb's copy has only in-frame clones and leaves some out. Of about 42,000 clones in the sample, just under 85% were seen once. The sample was peripheral blood. These TCRs come from a man in his fifties with active COVID-19.

The gene calls are TRBV3-1 (or the pseudogene TRBV3-2) and TRBJ2-3; D is unclear. Germline CDR1 and CDR2: LGHDT and YNNKEL (reference sequence). V was trimmed by 1 base and J by 2 bases, leaving 7 bases between them. The CDR3 consists of 14 residues. CDR3 amino acids: CASSQAQSTDTQYF. In DNA form, the CDR3 reads TGTGCCAGCAGCCAAGCACAGTCCACAGATACGCAGTATTTT.

V and J are TRBV3-1 (or the pseudogene TRBV3-2) and TRBJ2-1, with D unresolved. Germline V gene lookup returns CDR1 LGHDT and CDR2 YNNKEL (reference sequence). V lost 2 bases and J lost 5, with 13 bases in between. The CDR3 is made up of 15 amino acids. In nucleotides, the CDR3 is TGTGCCAGCAGCCAAAAGACAAGTCTGGACAATGAGCAGTTCTTC. This sequence encodes CASSQKTSLDNEQFF.

The V and J genes are TRBV18 and TRBJ1-5; possible D gene TRBD1, 6 bases. With 2 bases removed from V and 1 base from J, the gap between germline ends came to 15 bases. This CDR3 is 17 amino acids long. CDR1 and CDR2 (germline): KGHSH, LQKENI. The CDR3 coding sequence is TGTGCCAGCTCACCAAACAGGGAGGGATACAGCAATCAGCCCCAGCATTTT. It codes for CASSPNREGYSNQPQHF.

The chain links TRBV12-3 or TRBV12-4 to TRBJ1-2; TRBD1 agrees at 7 bases. The V segment lost 5 bases and the J segment 8 bases; nucleotides outside the gene matches: 8. CDR3 length: 13 residues. CDR3 region: CASSRDRVGGYTF. The CDR3 DNA follows: TGTGCCAGCAGTCGAGACAGGGTCGGCGGCTACACCTTC.

The J gene is TRBJ1-2, the V gene TRBV15; no clear D gene. The CDR3 loop spans 12 amino acids. Germline V gives CDR1 LNHNV, CDR2 YYDKDF (reference sequence). Between the trimmed V and J ends, which lost 6 bases and 2 bases, there was a span of 7 bases. CDR3 residues: CATSLENYGYTF. As DNA, the CDR3 is TGTGCCACCAGTCTGGAGAACTATGGCTACACCTTC.

CDR3 protein: CATSRDRGISYEQYF. DNA of the CDR3: TGTGCCACCAGCAGAGATCGCGGAATCTCCTACGAGCAGTACTTC. This rearrangement joins TRBV15 to TRBJ2-7, with D uncertain. CDR3 length equals 15 residues. The V gene lost 0 bases and the J gene lost 0 bases, with 9 bases spanning the gap. CDR1 and CDR2 (germline): LNHNV, YYDKDF (reference sequence).